Shown below are 8 T cell receptor beta chains from a single sample sequenced in a study of cytomegalovirus exposure and HLA in healthy donors. The primer mix had 60 Vbeta and 13 Jbeta primers. Sequencing was performed with immunoSEQ multiplex PCR; in TCRdb, only in-frame clones are kept and a portion is missing. The sample includes 150,000 or so clones, almost 80% of them seen just once. The sequencing sample was made of PBMCs. These receptors all stem from a man between 50 and 59 years old in good health and CMV-seropositive.

This clone was detected once. The chain carries TRBV9 and TRBJ2-1; 10 bases map to TRBD2. The CDR3 is 18 residues long. Germline assignment: CDR1 SGDLS and CDR2 YYNGEE. J gave up 5 bases and V 0 bases, and 11 bases lay outside the gene matches. CDR3 DNA sequence: TGTGCCAGCAGCGTAGCCCTAGCGGGGGCGCCCCCTGACAATGAGCAGTTCTTC. Protein: CASSVALAGAPPDNEQFF. Drawing the rest from reference TRBV9 and TRBJ2-1, the complete variable domain is DSGVTQTPKHLITATGQRVTLRCSPRSGDLSVYWYQQSLDQGLQFLIQYYNGEERAKGNILERFSAQQFPDLHSELNLSSLELGDSALYFCASSVALAGAPPDNEQFFGPGTRLTVL.

The table lists this clone with a few counts. The chain uses TRBV10-3 and TRBJ2-2; no clear D gene. The germline V gene has CDR1 ENHRY and CDR2 SYGVKD. V was shortened by 0 bases and J by 6 bases, with 11 bases between the two germline ends. This CDR3 is 15 amino acids long. The CDR3 bases are TGTGCCATCAGTGAGTCGAGCGAGAGTCCCGGGGAGCTGTTTTTT. This codes for CAISESSESPGELFF.

This chain's CDR3 is CASSPPVHQRNSPLHF. The CDR3 region has the DNA TGTGCCAGCAGCCCCCCCGTCCACCAGAGGAATTCACCCCTCCACTTT. The V call is TRBV28, the J call TRBJ1-6; D not certain. Trimming removed 6 bases from V and 7 bases from J, with 19 bases in between. The V gene's germline CDR1 is MDHEN and CDR2 SYDVKM. The length of the CDR3 is 16 residues.

This clone was seen more than once but under ten times. V usage is TRBV7-9 and J usage is TRBJ1-4; 7 positions agree with TRBD1. Per the germline V gene, CDR1 is SEHNR and CDR2 is FQNEAQ (reference sequence). The V gene end was trimmed by 1 base and the J gene end by 8 bases; junction bases not matched to a gene: 7. This CDR3 contains 15 residues. The CDR3 is CASSLGDRLYEKLFF. The CDR3 bases are TGTGCCAGCAGCTTAGGGGACAGACTTTACGAAAAACTGTTTTTT.

This clone appeared a single time. This CDR3 is also generated by other DNA sequences in the sample. The CDR3 region is CASSLLARQGGTEAFF. CDR3 sequence (DNA): TGTGCCAGCAGTTTACTCGCTCGACAGGGAGGAACTGAAGCTTTCTTT. The chain links TRBV28 to TRBJ1-1, with 7 nucleotides matching TRBD1. J gave up 5 bases and V 2 bases, and 11 bases lay outside the gene matches. The germline V gene has CDR1 MDHEN and CDR2 SYDVKM. CDR3 length equals 16 residues.

This clone was seen a few times. V gene TRBV28 combines with J gene TRBJ1-5, with D possibly matching TRBD1 (6 bases). Germline CDR1 MDHEN, CDR2 SYDVKM. The CDR3 has 16 amino acids. The V gene lost 6 bases and the J gene lost 6 bases, with 21 bases spanning the gap. The CDR3 loop is CASRLEGGGYGQPQHF. CDR3 sequence (DNA): TGTGCCAGCAGACTCGAGGGAGGGGGTTACGGTCAGCCCCAGCATTTT. The variable domain in full, with the rest retrieved from reference TRBV28 and TRBJ1-5, is DVKVTQSSRYLVKRTGEKVFLECVQDMDHENMFWYRQDPGLGLRLIYFSYDVKMKEKGDIPEGYSVSREKKERFSLILESASTNQTSMYLCASRLEGGGYGQPQHFGDGTRLSIL.

The chain recombines TRBV6-1 with TRBJ1-6; D not certain. CDR1 and CDR2 from the germline V gene are MNHNS and SASEGT. The germline V and J ends were trimmed by 7 bases and 11 bases, with 12 bases remaining between them. The CDR3 contains 12 residues. The DNA for the CDR3 is TGTGCCAGCATGTCGACACTTCCACCCCTCCACTTT. Its protein product is CASMSTLPPLHF.

V gene TRBV21-1 combines with J gene TRBJ1-6; the D call TRBD1 from the table was never checked on the DNA. TRBV21-1 is a pseudogene segment. This CDR3 is 17 amino acids long. CDR3 in DNA: TGTGCCAGCAGCTCCATAGCCAGGGGGCATCGGAATTCACCCCTCCACTTT. Its translation is CASSSIARGHRNSPLHF.